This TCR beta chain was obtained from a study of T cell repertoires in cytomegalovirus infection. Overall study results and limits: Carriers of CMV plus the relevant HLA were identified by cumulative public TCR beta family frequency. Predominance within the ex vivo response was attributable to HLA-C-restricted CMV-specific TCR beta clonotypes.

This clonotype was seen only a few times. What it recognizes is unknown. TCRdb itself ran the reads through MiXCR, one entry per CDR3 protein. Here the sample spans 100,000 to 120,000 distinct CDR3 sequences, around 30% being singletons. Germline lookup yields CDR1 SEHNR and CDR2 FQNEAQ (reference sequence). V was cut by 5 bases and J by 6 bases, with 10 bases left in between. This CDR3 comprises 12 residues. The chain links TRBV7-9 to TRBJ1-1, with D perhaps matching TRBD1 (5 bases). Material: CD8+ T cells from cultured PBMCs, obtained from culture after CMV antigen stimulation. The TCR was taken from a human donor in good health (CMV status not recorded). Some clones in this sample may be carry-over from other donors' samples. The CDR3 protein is CASSKGSPEAFF. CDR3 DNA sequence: TGTGCCAGCAGCAAGGGGTCCCCTGAAGCTTTCTTT. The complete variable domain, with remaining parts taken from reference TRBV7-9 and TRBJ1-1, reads DTGVSQNPRHKITKRGQNVTFRCDPISEHNRLYWYRQTLGQGPEFLTYFQNEAQLEKSRLLSDRFSAERPKGSFSTLEIQRTEQGDSAMYLCASSKGSPEAFFGQGTRLTVV.